Sequencing of this T cell receptor (beta chain) was carried out in a study of blood T cell repertoires in COVID-19. Study background: Both acute and convalescent COVID-19 samples were obtained from the United States, Italy and Spain. Sources were T cells, B-cell-depleted T cells, or PBMCs; the material itself was cDNA or gDNA.

Original analysis: It was from reference gene primer amplification that nucleated cell counts were estimated. Produced via immunoSEQ multiplex PCR; TCRdb's table is partial and in-frame only. Clonal size and the V and J genes are those of that table, whereas D and trimming came from the DNA. This sample has around 170,000 clones; approximately 83% occur once, and the top ten carry approximately 1.5%. V was trimmed by 6 bases and J by 5 bases, leaving 17 bases between them. From germline, CDR1 is MNHEY and CDR2 SVGAGI. The CDR3 consists of 14 residues. The chain has TRBV6-5 and TRBJ2-7; D is perhaps TRBD1 (6 bases). The TCR originated in a human donor in a cohort sampled during active COVID-19. Sequences were obtained from peripheral blood. The CDR3 loop is CASSPEAGAHEQYF. CDR3 nucleotide sequence: TGTGCCAGCAGCCCGGAGGCAGGGGCCCACGAGCAGTACTTC.